Listed here are 8 T cell receptor beta chains from one sample, sequenced in a study of OX40 agonist ivuxolimab in advanced cancers. To prepare the library, the immunoSEQ multiplex PCR assay was applied. TCRdb mirrors the immuneACCESS table, restricted to in-frame sequences. Some clones are absent from its copies; in checked studies, under half trace to an unresolved V gene, and the reason for the others is unknown. For this sample the table gives about 80,000 clones, of which 80% to 90% were detected only once. The ten largest clones capture around 1.8% of the sample. Sequenced material: CD4+ or CD8+ T cells sorted from blood, taken in a trial of the OX40 agonist ivuxolimab. These TCRs come from an adult with an advanced solid tumor such as melanoma, head and neck, liver or kidney cancer.

V is TRBV13 and J is TRBJ2-4; 7 nucleotides agree with TRBD1. Germline trimming cut 2 bases from V and 4 bases from J; bases unmatched to any gene: 2. Germline V CDR1 and CDR2: PRHDT, FYEKMQ (reference sequence). CDR3 length equals 14 residues. The CDR3 spells CASSLRDRKNIQYF. The DNA for the CDR3 is TGTGCCAGCAGCTTAAGGGACAGAAAAAACATTCAGTACTTC.

The genes are TRBV7-3 and TRBJ2-7; TRBD2 matches 13 bases. The CDR3 length is 15 residues. The V gene end was trimmed by 4 bases and the J gene end by 9 bases; junction bases not matched to a gene: 9. Germline V lookup: CDR1 SGHTA, CDR2 FQGTGA. The CDR3: CASSWGLAGMVGQYF. CDR3 DNA sequence: TGTGCCAGCAGCTGGGGACTAGCGGGAATGGTCGGGCAGTACTTC.

This chain uses TRBV5-4 with TRBJ1-6; 7 bases agree with TRBD1. The J segment lost 0 bases and the V segment lost 3 bases, leaving 6 bases of the junction unmatched. This CDR3 is 17 amino acids long. Germline CDR1 reads SGHNT; CDR2 reads YYREEE (reference sequence). The CDR3 nucleotides are TGTGCCAGCAGCTGGGGGGGACAGAGCTCCTATAATTCACCCCTCCACTTT. It codes for CASSWGGQSSYNSPLHF.

The genes are TRBV4-2 and TRBJ2-7; possible D gene TRBD1, 5 bases. Germline V gene lookup returns CDR1 LGHNA and CDR2 YNFKEQ. This CDR3 is 14 amino acids long. V was pared by 4 bases and J by 3 bases, with 13 bases between. As DNA, the CDR3 is TGTGCCAGCAGCCTGGGGCTGAAGGACTACGAGCAGTACTTC. It specifies CASSLGLKDYEQYF.

The V and J genes are TRBV19 and TRBJ1-1; TRBD1 might be the D (6 bases). There are 13 residues in the CDR3. Germline assignment: CDR1 LNHDA and CDR2 SQIVND (reference sequence). The V end lost 4 bases, the J end lost 6 bases, and 12 bases lay between the germline ends. CDR3 amino acids: CASSTRGLPEAFF. As DNA, the CDR3 is TGTGCCAGTAGTACCCGGGGGCTCCCTGAAGCTTTCTTT.

The DNA of the CDR3 is TGTGCCAGCAGTGAAAAACAGACCTCAGGAGATACGCAGTATTTT. It specifies CASSEKQTSGDTQYF. J is TRBJ2-3 and V is TRBV6-1; D not resolved. From germline, CDR1 is MNHNS and CDR2 SASEGT. V was pared by 2 bases and J by 5 bases, with 14 bases between. This CDR3 has 15 amino acids.

J is TRBJ1-5 and V is TRBV10-3, with D perhaps matching TRBD1 (5 bases). This CDR3 contains 15 residues. The germline CDR1 and CDR2 sequences are ENHRY and SYGVKD. V dropped 3 bases and J dropped 1 base, with 10 bases sitting between them. The CDR3 nucleotides are TGTGCCATCAGTGAAGGGACGGGGAGCAATCAGCCCCAGCATTTT. It codes for CAISEGTGSNQPQHF.

The genes are TRBV9 and TRBJ2-7; tentative D call: TRBD1 (6 bases). Trimming removed 3 bases at V and 6 bases at J, with 28 bases between. The V gene's germline CDR1 is SGDLS and CDR2 YYNGEE. This CDR3 is built from 18 residues. The CDR3 loop is CASSGGGRDRTHTSEQYF. The CDR3 nucleotides are TGTGCCAGCAGCGGTGGGGGCAGGGACCGCACCCATACCAGCGAGCAGTACTTC.